This T cell receptor (beta chain) stems from a study of shared clonotypes between healthy human individuals (dated by TCRdb to the early 2020s). With respect to the entire study: The cohort included three men and a couple of women between 18 and 49 years of age. To estimate repertoire size and how much clonotypes are shared between individuals, the study performed deep sequencing of blood TCR repertoires from five healthy adults. Libraries were prepared and TCR repertoires were sequenced by different laboratories using diverse techniques, in order to increase sequencing depth and limit assay-specific biases. Per donor, leukapheresis produced somewhere between about 0.9 and 9.5 billion PBMCs. For each donor, CD4 naive and CD4 memory were each given three plates, CD8 naive was given two plates, and CD8 memory was given one plate.

Broad study findings and their caveats: Estimated clonotype richness was generally larger for naive than for memory subsets. Sharing across a handful of donors was observed for 4.5% to 6.5% of naive CD4, less than 4% of naive CD8, 2% to 2.5% of memory CD4, and roughly 0.43% of memory CD8 clonotypes. Only blood was sampled, and tissue TCR repertoires likely differ from those in blood. Based on pairwise subsampling, the degree of clonotype sharing among donors was expected to be affected by sequencing depth. The small number of donors limited the genetic and exposure-history diversity represented. Rarefaction of sorted-subset datasets indicated incomplete sequencing despite the large sequencing depth. Compared with non-shared clonotypes, clonotypes shared by all four sorted-subset donors had higher generation probabilities.

This clone turned up a few times. Its antigen remains unidentified. Base qualities are not at hand, and no much larger clone is one base apart. The CDR3 has 12 amino acids, counting the end cysteine and phenylalanine. The DNA shown is the 36-base CDR3, in frame from base 1. CDR1 is given as LNHDA and CDR2 as SQIVND, both from the germline V gene (reference sequence). Between the V and J ends, shortened by 9 bases and 1 base respectively, the junction contains 9 bases. The donors were healthy, HIV-negative adults who had no recently reported acute infections or vaccinations. Every donor was a Caucasian adult living in Nashville, Tennessee, USA. CD4+ T cells were enriched through magnetic negative selection, after which naive cells were positively selected on CD45RA and the remaining negative fraction served as the memory subset. Blood was obtained by leukapheresis, after which PBMCs were separated by Ficoll-Histopaque density gradient centrifugation and cryopreserved in liquid nitrogen vapor phase. Analytical flow cytometry was used to check the purity and quantity of every magnetically sorted T cell population. Each sorted fraction had its genomic DNA isolated and then quantified by UV absorbance on a Nanodrop 2000c.

Using the deep immunoSEQ assay, multiplex PCR amplified TCR CDR3 regions from genomic DNA. Genomic DNA extracted from each cell subset was distributed evenly over all wells of several immunoSEQ 96-well plates, and each plate served as one replicate. For sorted subsets, approximately 210 ng genomic DNA, equal to some 28,000 T cell genomes, was loaded into each replicate PCR. The purified libraries were quantified using a Qubit 3.0 fluorometer, sized with a Bioanalyzer 2100, and then quantified again using the KAPA Library Quantification kit. Every immunoSEQ 96-well plate was sequenced on a separate single-read 150-cycle Illumina NextSeq 550 flow cell. Per the original workflow: Because the immunoSEQ output held only junctional sequences and lacked quality scores, the filtering could not match the filtering applied to full-length reads. To assign V/J genes and CDR3, sequences were annotated against IMGT germline references using PyIR, a Python wrapper for IgBLAST v1.9. Reads were removed for weak V/J assignments (E-value above 1e-6), missing CDR3, stop codons, out-of-frame junctions, or ambiguous translated residues. V3J clonotypes were defined by identical inferred V gene, J gene, and CDR3 amino acid sequence. Percentage overlap between repertoires was calculated by dividing the number of shared unique clonotypes by the size of the smaller repertoire. Three approaches were used to assess repertoire richness: RTK rarefaction, the Chao1 estimator, and Recon v2.1 estimates of unobserved clonotypes. OLGA was used to compute generation probabilities for all TCRbeta clonotypes that the gDNA method yielded from a few donors. TCRdb obtained this table from immuneACCESS and retained in-frame rearrangements with V and J assigned. These tables miss some clones; where compared with another copy, unresolved V genes account for less than half of the shortfall, and the remainder is unexplained. For V, J and clone size, that table is used; D and trimming come from the DNA. The sample table holds 2,500,000 or so clones, of which about nine tenths were seen once. The ten largest clones take up 0.3% to 0.4% of the sample.

The chain is assembled from TRBV19 and TRBJ1-1; the D gene lacks a confident call. The sample consisted of naive CD4+ T cells from PBMCs. The cell subset or site label on this specimen signifies: CD45RA+ positively selected. This TCR derives from a man aged 18 to 35 in good health. Some clones in this sample may be carry-over from other donors' samples. The bases read TGTGCCAGCCAAACAGAGAACACTGAAGCTTTCTTT. Its amino acids are CASQTENTEAFF.